This T cell receptor (beta chain) was profiled in a study of T cells in Graves' hyperthyroidism and ophthalmopathy. Amplified regions were TCR beta CDR3 sequences from RNA transcripts. Carried out on the TCR CDR3, a first-round RT-PCR used the HTBI primer set. TCRdb called the multiplex PCR reads again in MiXCR, with one record for every CDR3 protein. The sample carries approximately 330,000 distinct CDR3 sequences, about an eighth recorded once. Used for diagnoses were clinical symptoms, serum thyroxine and TRAb, thyroid ultrasound and orbital computed tomography. CDR1 WSHSY and CDR2 SAAADI come from the germline V gene. Trimming cost V 8 bases and J 0 bases, with 9 bases left between them. The CDR3 has 13 amino acids. The sample holds a few counts of this clonotype.

The sequence was collected from a woman in her forties with Graves' ophthalmopathy. Source material: blood. This chain uses TRBV10-2 with TRBJ2-3, with D maybe TRBD2 (5 bases). The CDR3 region has the DNA TGCGCCAGCTTGGGCGGGAGCACAGATACGCAGTATTTT. Protein sequence: CASLGGSTDTQYF.